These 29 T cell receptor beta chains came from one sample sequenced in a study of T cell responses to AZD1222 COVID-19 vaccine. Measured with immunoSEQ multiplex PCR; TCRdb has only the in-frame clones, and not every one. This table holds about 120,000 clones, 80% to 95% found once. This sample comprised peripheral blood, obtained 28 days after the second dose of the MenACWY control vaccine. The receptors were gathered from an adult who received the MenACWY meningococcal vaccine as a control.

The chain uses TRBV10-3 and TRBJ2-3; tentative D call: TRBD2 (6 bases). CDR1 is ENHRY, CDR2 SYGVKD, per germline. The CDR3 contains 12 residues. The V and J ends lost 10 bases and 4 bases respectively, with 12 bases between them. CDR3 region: CATARGADTQYF. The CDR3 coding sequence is TGTGCCACCGCACGCGGGGCAGATACGCAGTATTTT.

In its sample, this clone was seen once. CDR3 in amino acids: CASRTGQTNTEAFF. The CDR3 coding sequence is TGTGCCAGCAGAACGGGACAAACGAACACTGAAGCTTTCTTT. This chain links TRBV2 with TRBJ1-1; possibly TRBD1 for D (6 bases). This CDR3 spans 14 amino acids. V was shortened by 6 bases and J by 1 base, with 12 bases between the two germline ends. CDR1 and CDR2 (germline): SNHLY, FYNNEI.

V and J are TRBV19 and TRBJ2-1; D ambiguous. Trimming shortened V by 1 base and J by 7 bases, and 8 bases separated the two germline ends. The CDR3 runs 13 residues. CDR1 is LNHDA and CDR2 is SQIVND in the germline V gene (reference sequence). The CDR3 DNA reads TGTGCCAGTAGTATAGTGGTAAGGAATGAGCAGTTCTTC. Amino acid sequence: CASSIVVRNEQFF.

The CDR3 here is CASSRGRDRGGYTF. The CDR3 DNA sequence: TGTGCCAGCAGCCGCGGCCGGGACAGGGGCGGCTACACCTTC. This rearrangement joins TRBV6-5 to TRBJ1-2; 10 bases agree with TRBD1. The V and J ends lost 6 bases and 8 bases, in that order; junction bases with no gene match: 9. The CDR3 has 14 residues. Germline CDR1 is MNHEY and CDR2 is SVGAGI.

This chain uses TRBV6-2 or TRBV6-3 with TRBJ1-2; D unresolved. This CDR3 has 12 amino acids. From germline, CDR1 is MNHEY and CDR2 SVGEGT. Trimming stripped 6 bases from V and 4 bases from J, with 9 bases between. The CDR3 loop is CASSAPVYGYTF. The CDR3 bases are TGTGCCAGCAGCGCACCGGTCTATGGCTACACCTTC.

The CDR3 DNA sequence: TGTGCCAGCAGTTTAAGGATCCCTAATGAAAAACTGTTTTTT. Translation gives CASSLRIPNEKLFF. The V gene is TRBV28, the J gene TRBJ1-4, with unresolved D. The V end was cut by 2 bases, the J end by 3 bases, with 7 bases between. The CDR3 covers 14 residues. Per germline, CDR1 MDHEN and CDR2 SYDVKM.

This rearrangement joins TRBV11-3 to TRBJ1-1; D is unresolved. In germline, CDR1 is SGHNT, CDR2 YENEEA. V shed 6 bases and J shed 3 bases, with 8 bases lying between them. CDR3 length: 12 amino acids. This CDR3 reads CASSSLDTEAFF. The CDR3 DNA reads TGTGCCAGCAGTTCCTTGGACACTGAAGCTTTCTTT.

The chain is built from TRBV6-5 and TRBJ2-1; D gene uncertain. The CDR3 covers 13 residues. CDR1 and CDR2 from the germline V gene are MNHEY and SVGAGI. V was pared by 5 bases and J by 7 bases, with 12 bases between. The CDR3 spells CASSHQLGNEQFF. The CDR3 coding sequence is TGTGCCAGCAGTCACCAGCTGGGAAATGAGCAGTTCTTC.

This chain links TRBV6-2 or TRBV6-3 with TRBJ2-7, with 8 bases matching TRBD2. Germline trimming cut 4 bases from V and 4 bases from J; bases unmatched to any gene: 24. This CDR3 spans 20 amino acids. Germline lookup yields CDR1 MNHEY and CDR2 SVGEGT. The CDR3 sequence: CASSSDTLRTSIGFDYEQYF. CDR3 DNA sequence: TGTGCCAGCAGTTCTGACACCCTCAGGACTAGCATCGGTTTCGATTACGAGCAGTACTTC.

CDR3 sequence reads: CASSQDPFERDTQYF. CDR3 nucleotides: TGTGCCAGCAGCCAAGATCCCTTCGAGAGAGATACGCAGTATTTT. This sequence joins TRBV4-2 and TRBJ2-3, with D hard to call. The CDR3 extends over 15 amino acids. V lost 0 bases, J lost 5 bases, and 12 bases lay in between. Looked up from germline, CDR1 is LGHNA and CDR2 is YNFKEQ.

In nucleotides, the CDR3 is TGTGCCAGCAGTTTTACGGGCACTGAAGCTTTCTTT. Translated, it gives CASSFTGTEAFF. V and J are TRBV28 and TRBJ1-1; no clear D. The CDR3 extends over 12 amino acids. Germline CDR1 and CDR2: MDHEN and SYDVKM. Deletions cut 3 bases from V and 4 bases from J, with 6 bases between.

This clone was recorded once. The CDR3 here is CASRGTIGTSQGGYEQYF. The CDR3 DNA follows: TGTGCCAGCAGAGGAACAATCGGGACTAGCCAAGGGGGGTACGAGCAGTACTTC. V is TRBV27 and J is TRBJ2-7; the match to TRBD2 covers 9 bases. CDR3 length equals 18 residues. V was pared by 6 bases and J by 4 bases, with 19 bases of the junction left unmatched. The germline V gene encodes CDR1 MNHEY and CDR2 SMNVEV (reference sequence).

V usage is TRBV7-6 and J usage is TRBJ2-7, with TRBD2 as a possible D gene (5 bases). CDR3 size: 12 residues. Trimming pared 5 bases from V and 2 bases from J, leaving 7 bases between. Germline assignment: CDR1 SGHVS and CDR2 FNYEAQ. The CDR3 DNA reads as TGTGCCAGCAGCGGGAGCACCTACGAGCAGTACTTC. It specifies CASSGSTYEQYF.

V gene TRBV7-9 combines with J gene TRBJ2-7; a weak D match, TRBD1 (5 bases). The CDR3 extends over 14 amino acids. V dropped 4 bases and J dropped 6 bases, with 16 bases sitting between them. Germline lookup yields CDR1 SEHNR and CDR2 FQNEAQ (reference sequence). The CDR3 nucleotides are TGTGCCAGCAGCTCAGTAGTTGGTGGGGCCGAGCAGTACGTC. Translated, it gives CASSSVVGGAEQYV.

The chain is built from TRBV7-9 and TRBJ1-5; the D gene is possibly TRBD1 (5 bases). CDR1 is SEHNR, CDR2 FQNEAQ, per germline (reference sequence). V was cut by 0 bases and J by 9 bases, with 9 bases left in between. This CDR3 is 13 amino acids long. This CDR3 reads CASSLAKGAPQHF. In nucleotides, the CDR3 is TGTGCCAGCAGCTTAGCCAAAGGGGCGCCCCAGCATTTT.

The CDR3 nucleotides are TGTGCCAGCAGCTTAGTACAAGGCCACTACGAGCAGTACTTC. Protein product: CASSLVQGHYEQYF. This chain links TRBV11-2 with TRBJ2-7; D remains unclear. CDR3 length: 14 amino acids. V was pared by 1 base and J by 3 bases, with 10 bases between. The germline gives CDR1 SGHAT, CDR2 FQNNGV. Supplemented by reference TRBV11-2 and TRBJ2-7, the full variable domain reads EAGVAQSPRYKIIEKRQSVAFWCNPISGHATLYWYQQILGQGPKLLIQFQNNGVVDDSQLPKDRFSAERLKGVDSTLKIQPAKLEDSAVYLCASSLVQGHYEQYFGPGTRLTVT.

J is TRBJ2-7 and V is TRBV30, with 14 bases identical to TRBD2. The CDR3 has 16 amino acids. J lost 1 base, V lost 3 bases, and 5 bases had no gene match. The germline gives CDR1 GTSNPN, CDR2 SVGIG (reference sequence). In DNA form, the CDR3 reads TGTGCCTGGAGGGCCGGGACTAGCGGGAGATCCTACGAGCAGTACTTC. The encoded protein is CAWRAGTSGRSYEQYF.

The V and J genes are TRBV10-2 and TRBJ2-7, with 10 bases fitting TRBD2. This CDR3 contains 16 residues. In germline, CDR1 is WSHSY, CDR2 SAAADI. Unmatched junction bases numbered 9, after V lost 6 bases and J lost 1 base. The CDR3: CASRDHPSGSSYEQYF. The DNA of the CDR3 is TGCGCCAGCAGAGACCATCCTAGCGGGAGTTCCTACGAGCAGTACTTC.

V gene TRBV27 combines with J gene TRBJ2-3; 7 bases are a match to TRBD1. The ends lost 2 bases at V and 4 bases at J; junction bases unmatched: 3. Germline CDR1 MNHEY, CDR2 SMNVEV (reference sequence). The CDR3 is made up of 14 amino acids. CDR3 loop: CASSLRQGPDTQYF. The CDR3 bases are TGTGCCAGCAGTTTACGACAGGGCCCAGATACGCAGTATTTT.

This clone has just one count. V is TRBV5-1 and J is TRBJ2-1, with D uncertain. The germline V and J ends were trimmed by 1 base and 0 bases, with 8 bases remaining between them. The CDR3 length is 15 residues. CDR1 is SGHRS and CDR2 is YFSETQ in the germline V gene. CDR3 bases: TGCGCCAGCAGCTTGCCAGGTTCCTCCTACAATGAGCAGTTCTTC. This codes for CASSLPGSSYNEQFF.

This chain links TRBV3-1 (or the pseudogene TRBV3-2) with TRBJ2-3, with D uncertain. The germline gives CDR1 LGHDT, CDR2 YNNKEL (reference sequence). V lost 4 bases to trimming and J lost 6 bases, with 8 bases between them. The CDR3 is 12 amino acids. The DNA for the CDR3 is TGTGCCAGCAGCCGCGCCGGGGATACGCAGTATTTT. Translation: CASSRAGDTQYF.

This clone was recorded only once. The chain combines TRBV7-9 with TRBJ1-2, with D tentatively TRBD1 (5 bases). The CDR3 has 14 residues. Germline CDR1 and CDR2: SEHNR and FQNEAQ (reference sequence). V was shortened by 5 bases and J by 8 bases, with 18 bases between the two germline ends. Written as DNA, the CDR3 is TGTGCCAGCAGCCCCAGTGGGGGTAGCGGAGGCTACACCTTC. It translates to CASSPSGGSGGYTF.

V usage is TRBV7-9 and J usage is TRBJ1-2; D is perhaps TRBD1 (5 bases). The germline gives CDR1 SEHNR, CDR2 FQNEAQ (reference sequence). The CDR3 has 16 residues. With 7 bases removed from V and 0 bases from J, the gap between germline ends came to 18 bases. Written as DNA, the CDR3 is TGTGCCAGCATAGATACTGGGGCCAGAGCTAACTATGGCTACACCTTC. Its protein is CASIDTGARANYGYTF. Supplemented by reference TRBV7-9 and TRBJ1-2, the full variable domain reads DTGVSQNPRHKITKRGQNVTFRCDPISEHNRLYWYRQTLGQGPEFLTYFQNEAQLEKSRLLSDRFSAERPKGSFSTLEIQRTEQGDSAMYLCASIDTGARANYGYTFGSGTRLTVV.

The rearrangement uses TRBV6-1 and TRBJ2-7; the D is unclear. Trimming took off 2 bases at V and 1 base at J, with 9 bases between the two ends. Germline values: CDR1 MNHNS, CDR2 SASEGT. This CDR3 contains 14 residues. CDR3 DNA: TGTGCCAGCAGTGAACACGCCAGGTCCTACGAGCAGTACTTC. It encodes CASSEHARSYEQYF.

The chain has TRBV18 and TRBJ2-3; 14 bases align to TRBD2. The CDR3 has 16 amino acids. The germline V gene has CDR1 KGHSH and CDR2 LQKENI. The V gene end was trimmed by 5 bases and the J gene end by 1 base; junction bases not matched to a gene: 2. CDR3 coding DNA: TGTGCCAGCTCATCGGGACTAGCGGGGGGCACAGATACGCAGTATTTT. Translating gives CASSSGLAGGTDTQYF.

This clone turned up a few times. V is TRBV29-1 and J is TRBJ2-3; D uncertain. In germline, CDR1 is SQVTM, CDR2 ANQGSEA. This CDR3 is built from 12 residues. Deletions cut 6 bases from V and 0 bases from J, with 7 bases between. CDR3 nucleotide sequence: TGCAGCGTCGGGCCTAGCACAGATACGCAGTATTTT. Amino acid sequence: CSVGPSTDTQYF.

This chain's CDR3 is CASSLGGGSNTEAFF. The CDR3 DNA follows: TGTGCCAGCAGCTTGGGAGGGGGCAGTAACACTGAAGCTTTCTTT. V gene TRBV5-4 combines with J gene TRBJ1-1, with 7 bases matching TRBD1. CDR1 is SGHNT and CDR2 is YYREEE in the germline V gene (reference sequence). The ends lost 0 bases at V and 2 bases at J; junction bases unmatched: 4. The CDR3 covers 15 residues. Full variable domain (missing parts from reference TRBV5-4 and TRBJ1-1): ETGVTQSPTHLIKTRGQQVTLRCSSQSGHNTVSWYQQALGQGPQFIFQYYREEENGRGNFPPRFSGLQFPNYSSELNVNALELDDSALYLCASSLGGGSNTEAFFGQGTRLTVV.

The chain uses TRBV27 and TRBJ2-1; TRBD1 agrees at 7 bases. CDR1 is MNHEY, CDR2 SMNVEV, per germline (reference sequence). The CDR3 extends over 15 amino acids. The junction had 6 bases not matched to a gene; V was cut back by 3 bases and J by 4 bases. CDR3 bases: TGTGCCAGCAGTTTTCCAGGGGGTCTATACAATGAGCAGTTCTTC. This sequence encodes CASSFPGGLYNEQFF.

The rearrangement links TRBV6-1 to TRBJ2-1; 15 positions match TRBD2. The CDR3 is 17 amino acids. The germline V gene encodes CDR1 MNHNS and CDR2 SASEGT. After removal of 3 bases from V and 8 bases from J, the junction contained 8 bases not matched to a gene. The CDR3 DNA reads TGTGCCAGCAGTGATGGGAGGGGACTAGCGGGAGGCTATGAGCAGTTCTTC. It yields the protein CASSDGRGLAGGYEQFF.